The 28 T cell receptor beta chains in this list originate from one sample, sequenced in a study of neoadjuvant anti-PD-1 for oral cavity cancer. Generated by immunoSEQ multiplex PCR, the TCRdb table keeps only in-frame clones and is missing some. The table records approximately 67,000 clones, around 82% of them present only once. The sample consisted of PBMCs, taken before nivolumab (anti-PD-1) treatment. The receptors shown here come from a person between 35 and 79 years old with oral cavity squamous cell carcinoma.

This clone has a single count. The gene calls are TRBV19 and TRBJ2-3, with D uncertain. Trimming removed 3 bases at V and 2 bases at J, with 12 bases between. Germline CDR1 reads LNHDA; CDR2 reads SQIVND (reference sequence). The CDR3 is 15 amino acids. The CDR3 spells CASSMGNSFTDTQYF. The CDR3 DNA sequence: TGTGCCAGTAGTATGGGGAACTCTTTCACAGATACGCAGTATTTT.

The chain is built from TRBV7-3 and TRBJ2-1, with a weak D call TRBD2 (6 bases). The CDR3 extends over 16 amino acids. Germline V lookup: CDR1 SGHTA, CDR2 FQGTGA. V was pared by 5 bases and J by 2 bases, with 16 bases between. The CDR3 sequence: CASSPRERGAYNEQFF. In DNA form, the CDR3 reads TGTGCCAGCAGCCCCCGTGAGCGCGGGGCCTACAATGAGCAGTTCTTC.

This chain links TRBV7-3 with TRBJ2-1; 12 bases are a match to TRBD2. Germline CDR1 is SGHTA and CDR2 is FQGTGA. The CDR3 runs 15 residues. V was pared by 4 bases and J by 8 bases, with 6 bases of the junction left unmatched. The CDR3 sequence: CASSSTSGSVYEQFF. The DNA for the CDR3 is TGTGCCAGCAGCTCGACTAGCGGGAGTGTGTATGAGCAGTTCTTC.

J is TRBJ2-5 and V is TRBV9; 8 bases align to TRBD2. From germline, CDR1 is SGDLS and CDR2 YYNGEE. The J segment lost 4 bases and the V segment lost 3 bases, leaving 5 bases of the junction unmatched. This CDR3 contains 14 residues. The CDR3 DNA sequence: TGTGCCAGCAGCGCGGGAGGGGTTCCAGAGACCCAGTACTTC. This translates into CASSAGGVPETQYF.

The rearrangement uses TRBV5-1 and TRBJ1-1; tentatively, D is TRBD1 (5 bases). This CDR3 is built from 15 residues. The germline V gene has CDR1 SGHRS and CDR2 YFSETQ. Trimming pared 1 base from V and 1 base from J, leaving 11 bases between. The CDR3 sequence is CASSLQQGRNTEAFF. CDR3 bases: TGCGCCAGCAGCTTGCAGCAGGGCAGGAACACTGAAGCTTTCTTT. The variable domain in full, completed from reference TRBV5-1 and TRBJ1-1, reads KAGVTQTPRYLIKTRGQQVTLSCSPISGHRSVSWYQQTPGQGLQFLFEYFSETQRNKGNFPGRFSGRQFSNSRSEMNVSTLELGDSALYLCASSLQQGRNTEAFFGQGTRLTVV.

V is TRBV29-1 and J is TRBJ2-5; TRBD2 matches at 7 bases. The CDR3 contains 12 residues. Losses at the gene ends were 6 bases for V and 4 bases for J; bases not matched to a gene: 5. Germline loops: CDR1 SQVTM, CDR2 ANQGSEA. The chain's CDR3 is CSVLGGLETQYF. DNA for the CDR3: TGCAGCGTATTGGGGGGGTTAGAGACCCAGTACTTC.

This clone is a singleton in its sample. The V call is TRBV5-1, the J call TRBJ2-3, with 9 bases that match TRBD2. Trimming removed 0 bases from V and 2 bases from J; junction bases left unmatched: 7. The CDR3 is 17 residues long. CDR1 and CDR2 (germline): SGHRS, YFSETQ. CDR3 DNA sequence: TGCGCCAGCAGCTTGGATGGTAGCGGGAGCCCCACAGATACGCAGTATTTT. Residues: CASSLDGSGSPTDTQYF.

The chain uses TRBV20-1 and TRBJ1-2; possible D gene TRBD1, 5 bases. The CDR3 has 11 residues. Germline V gene data show CDR1 as DFQATT and CDR2 as SNEGSKA (reference sequence). V was cut by 4 bases and J by 5 bases, with 8 bases left in between. The CDR3 nucleotides are TGCAGTGCTACCCAGGGATATGGCTACACCTTC. It yields the protein CSATQGYGYTF.

This chain uses TRBV9 with TRBJ2-3; TRBD2 matches at 11 bases. The CDR3 has 14 residues. V gave up 2 bases and J gave up 7 bases; unmatched junction bases: 3. From germline, CDR1 is SGDLS and CDR2 YYNGEE. The CDR3 coding sequence is TGTGCCAGCAGCGTTAGCGGGGGGGAGTATACGCAGTATTTT. It is translated as CASSVSGGEYTQYF.

This sequence joins TRBV2 and TRBJ1-1; a weak D match, TRBD1 (6 bases). Germline-derived CDR1 and CDR2 are SNHLY and FYNNEI. V lost 9 bases and J lost 4, with 15 bases in between. The CDR3 runs to 13 residues. The CDR3 DNA sequence: TGTGCCAGGGAAAGTGGGGGGGCCACTGAAGCTTTCTTT. It is translated as CARESGGATEAFF.

The J gene is TRBJ1-5, the V gene TRBV30; D unresolved. V was clipped by 0 bases and J by 2 bases, with 8 bases between them. Germline CDR1 and CDR2: GTSNPN and SVGIG (reference sequence). CDR3 length: 14 residues. In DNA form, the CDR3 reads TGTGCCTGGAGTGTATACAGCGGCAATCAGCCCCAGCATTTT. Amino acid sequence: CAWSVYSGNQPQHF.

The V and J genes are TRBV5-6 and TRBJ2-7; D gene uncertain. Between the trimmed V and J ends, which lost 1 base and 0 bases, there was a span of 8 bases. CDR3 length equals 14 residues. Germline V gives CDR1 SGHDT, CDR2 YYEEEE. CDR3 amino acids: CASSLRRRSYEQYF. DNA for the CDR3: TGTGCCAGCAGCTTGAGGCGGCGCTCCTACGAGCAGTACTTC.

The V and J genes are TRBV2 and TRBJ1-3; TRBD1 might be the D (5 bases). Trimming removed 7 bases at V and 0 bases at J, with 19 bases between. Germline values: CDR1 SNHLY, CDR2 FYNNEI. The length of the CDR3 is 17 residues. The CDR3 region has the DNA TGTGCCAGCATCCTCCGGGACCGCGACCCCTCTGGAAACACCATATATTTT. Encoded protein: CASILRDRDPSGNTIYF. Combining the CDR3 with reference TRBV2 and TRBJ1-3 gives the whole variable domain EPEVTQTPSHQVTQMGQEVILRCVPISNHLYFYWYRQILGQKVEFLVSFYNNEISEKSEIFDDQFSVERPDGSNFTLKIRSTKLEDSAMYFCASILRDRDPSGNTIYFGEGSWLTVV.

The V gene is TRBV29-1, the J gene TRBJ1-2, with D tentatively TRBD1 (5 bases). This CDR3 is built from 14 residues. The V gene lost 4 bases and the J gene lost 8 bases, with 20 bases spanning the gap. CDR1 and CDR2 (germline): SQVTM, ANQGSEA. The CDR3 region is CSVVPGHQLGGYTF. CDR3 DNA: TGCAGCGTTGTTCCAGGACACCAACTGGGGGGCTACACCTTC.

This chain uses TRBV28 with TRBJ1-1, with 8 nucleotides matching TRBD1. This CDR3 has 13 residues. Trimming took 6 bases from V and 3 from J; bases not matched to a gene: 3. Germline CDR1 reads MDHEN; CDR2 reads SYDVKM. CDR3 residues: CASRGQVDTEAFF. The CDR3 DNA reads as TGTGCCAGCAGGGGACAGGTGGACACTGAAGCTTTCTTT.

V and J are TRBV30 and TRBJ2-5; 11 bases are shared with TRBD1. J gave up 5 bases and V 4 bases, and 12 bases lay outside the gene matches. Germline CDR1 GTSNPN, CDR2 SVGIG (reference sequence). CDR3 length: 16 amino acids. The CDR3 loop reads CAWTPKGTGGSETQYF. The CDR3 nucleotides are TGTGCCTGGACTCCCAAGGGGACAGGGGGTTCCGAGACCCAGTACTTC.

This clone was seen a few times. DNA for the CDR3: TGTGCCAGCAGCTTAGGGGGGACAGGGGCGGTCAATCAGCCCCAGCATTTT. This sequence encodes CASSLGGTGAVNQPQHF. The genes are TRBV7-9 and TRBJ1-5; TRBD1 agrees at 10 bases. CDR1 is SEHNR, CDR2 FQNEAQ, per germline (reference sequence). The CDR3 runs 17 residues. V was clipped by 1 base and J by 3 bases; unmatched bases: 6.

V and J are TRBV7-6 and TRBJ1-5, with D maybe TRBD1 (5 bases). The CDR3 is 14 residues long. In germline, CDR1 is SGHVS, CDR2 FNYEAQ. The V gene lost 5 bases and the J gene lost 7 bases, with 15 bases spanning the gap. CDR3 sequence reads: CASSPGRGSQPQHF. The DNA for the CDR3 is TGTGCCAGCAGCCCGGGGCGGGGAAGCCAGCCCCAGCATTTT.

This chain connects TRBV19 to TRBJ1-2; D gene uncertain. The CDR3 length is 13 residues. The germline V and J ends were trimmed by 3 bases and 4 bases, with 9 bases remaining between them. The germline CDR1 and CDR2 sequences are LNHDA and SQIVND (reference sequence). For the CDR3, the DNA is TGTGCCAGTAGTATGCAGGCCTCCTATGGCTACACCTTC. It encodes CASSMQASYGYTF.

The chain uses TRBV4-2 and TRBJ2-3, with 10 bases fitting TRBD2. The CDR3 runs 18 residues. CDR1 is LGHNA, CDR2 YNFKEQ, per germline. Trimming cost V 1 base and J 5 bases; bases outside gene matches: 12. The CDR3 nucleotides are TGTGCCAGCAGCCAAGCAGTCTTACTAGCGGGGCGGCAAGATACGCAGTATTTT. It is translated as CASSQAVLLAGRQDTQYF.

This clone occurred many times. The chain recombines TRBV7-2 with TRBJ1-5; D not certain. There are 13 residues in the CDR3. The ends were cut back, 1 base at V and 5 bases at J, with 6 bases in the middle. From germline, CDR1 is SGHTA and CDR2 FQGNSA. CDR3 nucleotides: TGTGCCAGCAGCTTAGTCGGGGATCAGCCCCAGCATTTT. Its translation is CASSLVGDQPQHF.

A few counts support this clone. The CDR3 region is CATLMTFGHNSPLHF. The CDR3 bases are TGTGCCACCCTAATGACGTTTGGCCATAATTCACCCCTCCACTTT. This chain joins TRBV6-5 and TRBJ1-6, with unresolved D. The V gene's germline CDR1 is MNHEY and CDR2 SVGAGI. This CDR3 is 15 amino acids long. V dropped 10 bases and J dropped 5 bases, with 18 bases sitting between them.

This rearrangement joins TRBV25-1 to TRBJ2-7; D remains unclear. Germline CDR1 is MGHDK and CDR2 is SYGVNS. The CDR3 consists of 13 residues. The V end was cut by 8 bases, the J end by 0 bases, with 11 bases between. The CDR3 region is CASRPASSYEQYF. CDR3 in DNA: TGTGCCAGCCGGCCTGCGAGCTCCTACGAGCAGTACTTC.

V and J are TRBV9 and TRBJ2-1; 9 positions agree with TRBD1. The CDR3 spans 15 residues. The V gene's germline CDR1 is SGDLS and CDR2 YYNGEE. V shed 1 base and J 5 bases; nucleotides not matched to a gene: 4. CDR3 sequence reads: CASSVLGTGNNEQFF. CDR3 nucleotide sequence: TGTGCCAGCAGCGTACTCGGGACAGGGAACAATGAGCAGTTCTTC.

J is TRBJ2-7 and V is TRBV18; perhaps TRBD1 as D (6 bases). The V gene lost 3 bases and the J gene lost 7 bases, with 16 bases spanning the gap. The CDR3 extends over 14 amino acids. The germline V gene encodes CDR1 KGHSH and CDR2 LQKENI. The CDR3 DNA is TGTGCCAGCTCACCGCCGATAGGGGGTTGGGAGCAGTACTTC. This gives the protein CASSPPIGGWEQYF.

This clone was found a few times. This chain links TRBV19 with TRBJ1-1; TRBD1 agrees at 7 bases. The V segment lost 6 bases and the J segment 0 bases; nucleotides outside the gene matches: 13. The CDR3 consists of 17 residues. Looked up from germline, CDR1 is LNHDA and CDR2 is SQIVND (reference sequence). CDR3 in DNA: TGTGCCAGTAGCTCTTTGGGACAGAGGAGAATGAACACTGAAGCTTTCTTT. Translation: CASSSLGQRRMNTEAFF. The full variable domain, its missing parts supplied by reference TRBV19 and TRBJ1-1, is DGGITQSPKYLFRKEGQNVTLSCEQNLNHDAMYWYRQDPGQGLRLIYYSQIVNDFQKGDIAEGYSVSREKKESFPLTVTSAQKNPTAFYLCASSSLGQRRMNTEAFFGQGTRLTVV.

The chain carries TRBV4-1 and TRBJ2-4; no clear D. Germline V gene lookup returns CDR1 MGHRA and CDR2 YSYEKL. Trimming removed 4 bases at V and 0 bases at J, with 10 bases between. The CDR3 spans 15 residues. The CDR3 nucleotides read TGCGCCAGCAGCCCCCTGGGCAGAGCCAAAAACATTCAGTACTTC. Translation gives CASSPLGRAKNIQYF.

This clone was detected only a few times. CDR3 bases: TGTGCCTGGAGTTTACCGGACAGGAGAGCCTACGAGCAGTACTTC. It translates to CAWSLPDRRAYEQYF. The gene calls are TRBV30 and TRBJ2-7; TRBD1 aligns across 7 bases. Looked up from germline, CDR1 is GTSNPN and CDR2 is SVGIG (reference sequence). V lost 2 bases, J lost 2 bases, and 9 bases stayed unmatched. This CDR3 spans 15 amino acids.